These 26 T cell receptor beta chains share one sample of origin, sequenced in a study of blood T cells in healthy people across ages. With a J-beta primer mix and a sample-barcoded 5' primer, a second PCR ran about 7 to 12 cycles. One entry per CDR3 protein, called by TCRdb with MiXCR from the 5' RACE reads. The sample includes about 730,000 distinct CDR3 sequences, roughly 47% of them seen just once. Sequencing used blood. Receptor source: a woman aged 55-69 years in good health.

The J gene is TRBJ2-5, the V gene TRBV4-1; D call uncertain. This CDR3 has 13 residues. Germline values: CDR1 MGHRA, CDR2 YSYEKL. Trimming took 0 bases from V and 11 from J, leaving 13 bases between them. The CDR3 here is CASSQDLRYGQYF. The CDR3 DNA reads as TGCGCCAGCAGCCAAGACCTCCGCTACGGGCAGTACTTC.

The chain is built from TRBV20-1 and TRBJ2-4, with 9 nucleotides matching TRBD1. CDR3 length: 16 amino acids. Germline V lookup: CDR1 DFQATT, CDR2 SNEGSKA (reference sequence). V lost 4 bases and J lost 3; bases outside the gene matches: 10. The CDR3 DNA sequence: TGCAGTGCTACCGGGACAGGGAATGGGAGCAAAAACATTCAGTACTTC. It is translated as CSATGTGNGSKNIQYF.

The gene calls are TRBV5-1 and TRBJ2-1, with TRBD1 as a possible D gene (5 bases). Germline assignment: CDR1 SGHRS and CDR2 YFSETQ. The CDR3 is 15 residues long. The V end was cut by 9 bases, the J end by 3 bases, with 19 bases between. CDR3 protein: CATTTAGQGYNEQFF. The CDR3 nucleotides are TGCGCCACTACCACGGCAGGGCAGGGCTACAATGAGCAGTTCTTC. Variable domain in full (rest from reference TRBV5-1 and TRBJ2-1): KAGVTQTPRYLIKTRGQQVTLSCSPISGHRSVSWYQQTPGQGLQFLFEYFSETQRNKGNFPGRFSGRQFSNSRSEMNVSTLELGDSALYLCATTTAGQGYNEQFFGPGTRLTVL.

The chain combines TRBV12-3 or TRBV12-4 with TRBJ1-1; D gene ambiguous. V was pared by 6 bases and J by 0 bases, with 11 bases between. CDR3 length equals 14 residues. In DNA, the CDR3 is TGTGCCAGCAGCAAAGGGCACTTGAACACTGAAGCTTTCTTT. Protein sequence: CASSKGHLNTEAFF.

The chain combines TRBV2 with TRBJ2-3; possibly TRBD1 or TRBD2 for D (5 bases each). V lost 1 base and J 8 bases, leaving 7 bases between the germline ends. This CDR3 comprises 12 residues. Germline lookup yields CDR1 SNHLY and CDR2 FYNNEI. The CDR3 loop reads CASSEVGTTQYF. The CDR3 coding sequence is TGTGCCAGCAGTGAAGTAGGGACTACGCAGTATTTT.

This clonotype has more than one count but fewer than ten. This chain joins TRBV9 and TRBJ2-1; TRBD1 agrees at 11 bases. Germline V gene lookup returns CDR1 SGDLS and CDR2 YYNGEE. V lost 0 bases and J lost 7; bases outside the gene matches: 3. The CDR3 runs 15 residues. CDR3 sequence (DNA): TGTGCCAGCAGCGTAGTGGGGGACAGGGGGAATGAGCAGTTCTTC. It codes for CASSVVGDRGNEQFF.

This clonotype occurred a few times. CDR3 loop: CASSLVWQNTEAFF. The CDR3 nucleotides are TGTGCCAGCAGCTTAGTTTGGCAAAACACTGAAGCTTTCTTT. The chain combines TRBV7-8 with TRBJ1-1; D uncertain. The germline CDR1 and CDR2 sequences are SGHVS and FQNEAQ. Trimming cost V 1 base and J 2 bases, with 8 bases left between them. This CDR3 contains 14 residues.

This clonotype was seen more than once but under ten times. A much larger clone lies one base from this, so it may be a read error. The rearrangement uses TRBV11-2 and TRBJ2-6; tentatively, D is TRBD2 (5 bases). CDR1 is SGHAT, CDR2 FQNNGV, per germline. The V end was cut by 4 bases, the J end by 6 bases, with 25 bases between. The CDR3 is made up of 19 amino acids. For the CDR3, the DNA is TGTGCCAGCAGCTCATACCGCGGACTTCGGGCGAGCGAGGCCAACGTCCTGACTTTC. Amino acids: CASSSYRGLRASEANVLTF.

The chain has TRBV5-1 and TRBJ1-6, with a weak D call TRBD1 (5 bases). V was pared by 0 bases and J by 0 bases, with 10 bases between. The CDR3 is made up of 17 amino acids. The germline V gene has CDR1 SGHRS and CDR2 YFSETQ. CDR3 coding DNA: TGCGCCAGCAGCTTGGATGGGGGTTTCTCCTATAATTCACCCCTCCACTTT. Encoded protein: CASSLDGGFSYNSPLHF.

The sample holds many counts of this clonotype. CDR3 nucleotide sequence: TGTGCCAGCAGCCCCACTAGCGGGATGGGTACGCAGTATTTT. It is translated as CASSPTSGMGTQYF. This chain uses TRBV7-2 with TRBJ2-3; 10 bases align to TRBD2. CDR3 length: 14 residues. With 5 bases clipped from V and 8 bases from J, the junction kept 7 bases outside the gene matches. Germline V gives CDR1 SGHTA, CDR2 FQGNSA. Together with reference TRBV7-2 and TRBJ2-3, the CDR3 gives the full variable domain: GAGVSQSPSNKVTEKGKDVELRCDPISGHTALYWYRQSLGQGLEFLIYFQGNSAPDKSGLPSDRFSAERTGGSVSTLTIQRTQQEDSAVYLCASSPTSGMGTQYFGPGTRLTVL.

This clonotype was found many times. V is TRBV5-6 and J is TRBJ2-7; 8 nucleotides match TRBD1. Germline CDR1 and CDR2: SGHDT and YYEEEE. The V gene end was trimmed by 4 bases and the J gene end by 5 bases; junction bases not matched to a gene: 2. The CDR3 sequence is 12 residues long. Written as DNA, the CDR3 is TGTGCCAGCAGCCCGGGACAGGACGAGCAGTACTTC. Amino acids: CASSPGQDEQYF.

The chain employs TRBV7-2 and TRBJ2-4; 9 bases are shared with TRBD1. V lost 4 bases, J lost 13 bases, and 14 bases stayed unmatched. This CDR3 comprises 15 residues. Germline lookup yields CDR1 SGHTA and CDR2 FQGNSA. CDR3 amino acids: CASSSPGQGPTGQYF. The CDR3 nucleotides are TGTGCCAGCAGCTCACCGGGACAGGGTCCTACGGGGCAGTACTTC.

The V call is TRBV18, the J call TRBJ1-2, with 7 nucleotides matching TRBD1. The germline V gene encodes CDR1 KGHSH and CDR2 LQKENI. V gave up 3 bases and J gave up 8 bases; unmatched junction bases: 9. The CDR3 loop spans 14 amino acids. This CDR3 is CASSPGTELVGYTF. CDR3 coding DNA: TGTGCCAGCTCACCTGGGACAGAGCTGGTGGGCTACACCTTC.

The chain uses TRBV6-6 and TRBJ2-7; TRBD1 is a possible D gene (6 bases). The CDR3 contains 15 residues. Germline V gives CDR1 MNHNY, CDR2 SVGAGI (reference sequence). Trimming left V 2 bases short and J 0 bases short, with 11 bases between. The CDR3 is CASSYQGPPSYEQYF. CDR3 in DNA: TGTGCCAGCAGTTACCAGGGGCCGCCCTCCTACGAGCAGTACTTC.

The V call is TRBV7-9, the J call TRBJ2-7; TRBD1 matches 7 bases. Germline V CDR1 and CDR2: SEHNR, FQNEAQ (reference sequence). Trimming removed 4 bases from V and 2 bases from J; junction bases left unmatched: 2. This CDR3 has 13 residues. CDR3 bases: TGTGCCAGCAGCTCACAGGGGCCCTACGAGCAGTACTTC. Its protein product is CASSSQGPYEQYF.

V is TRBV28 and J is TRBJ2-7; D may be TRBD2 (6 bases). Per germline, CDR1 MDHEN and CDR2 SYDVKM. Trimming took off 5 bases at V and 3 bases at J, with 17 bases between the two ends. The CDR3 loop spans 15 amino acids. This chain's CDR3 is CASSIGGVGFYEQYF. The CDR3 DNA reads as TGTGCCAGCAGTATAGGAGGGGTGGGCTTCTACGAGCAGTACTTC.

This clonotype was counted many times. The chain uses TRBV24-1 and TRBJ2-1, with 10 positions matching TRBD1. This CDR3 comprises 18 residues. Germline loops: CDR1 KGHDR, CDR2 SFDVKD. V shed 4 bases and J 0 bases; nucleotides not matched to a gene: 8. Here the CDR3 reads CATSEGTGAMSSYNEQFF. DNA for the CDR3: TGTGCCACCAGTGAGGGGACAGGGGCCATGAGCTCCTACAATGAGCAGTTCTTC.

In its sample, this clonotype was seen a few times. The gene calls are TRBV7-8 and TRBJ2-3; TRBD2 aligns across 7 bases. The J segment lost 0 bases and the V segment lost 4 bases, leaving 4 bases of the junction unmatched. Per the germline V gene, CDR1 is SGHVS and CDR2 is FQNEAQ. CDR3 length equals 15 residues. CDR3 nucleotides: TGTGCCAGCAGCTCGCTAGCGGACAGCACAGATACGCAGTATTTT. Translated, it gives CASSSLADSTDTQYF.

This clonotype has more than one count but fewer than ten. The genes are TRBV20-1 and TRBJ2-7; the match to TRBD1 covers 7 bases. Germline V gives CDR1 DFQATT, CDR2 SNEGSKA (reference sequence). Trimming took 7 bases from V and 3 from J; bases not matched to a gene: 9. The CDR3 is 13 amino acids. The CDR3 is CSVHRDSIYEQYF. The CDR3 bases are TGCAGTGTTCATCGGGACAGTATCTACGAGCAGTACTTC.

CDR3 amino acids: CASSLTRYEQFF. CDR3 DNA: TGTGCCAGCAGTTTAACGCGATATGAGCAGTTCTTC. The chain couples TRBV28 to TRBJ2-1; D ambiguous. The V and J ends lost 2 bases and 8 bases respectively, with 7 bases between them. CDR1 and CDR2 (germline): MDHEN, SYDVKM. This CDR3 is built from 12 residues.

In this sample, this clonotype turned up a few times. The rearrangement joins TRBV7-3 to TRBJ1-2; TRBD1 aligns across 8 bases. CDR3 length: 13 amino acids. The trim removed 0 bases at V and 8 bases at J, leaving 2 bases unmatched. CDR1 SGHTA and CDR2 FQGTGA come from the germline V gene. In nucleotides, the CDR3 is TGTGCCAGCAGCTTAACGACAGGGGACGGCTACACCTTC. This codes for CASSLTTGDGYTF.

J is TRBJ2-1 and V is TRBV20-1; TRBD2 aligns across 10 bases. Trimming took 3 bases from V and 3 from J; bases not matched to a gene: 5. The germline CDR1 and CDR2 sequences are DFQATT and SNEGSKA (reference sequence). The CDR3 length is 15 residues. The CDR3 coding sequence is TGCAGTGCTAGGGATGTAGCGGGAGGCTACAATGAGCAGTTCTTC. Encoded protein: CSARDVAGGYNEQFF.

This clonotype was seen a few times. The V and J genes are TRBV5-1 and TRBJ2-1, with 11 bases that match TRBD2. CDR1 and CDR2 from the germline V gene are SGHRS and YFSETQ. Unmatched junction bases numbered 9, after V lost 0 bases and J lost 10 bases. The CDR3 contains 16 residues. The CDR3 bases are TGCGCCAGCAGCTTGGTAATAGCGGGGGGGCCGATCGAGCAGTTCTTC. Protein sequence: CASSLVIAGGPIEQFF. Filled out from reference TRBV5-1 and TRBJ2-1, the complete variable domain reads KAGVTQTPRYLIKTRGQQVTLSCSPISGHRSVSWYQQTPGQGLQFLFEYFSETQRNKGNFPGRFSGRQFSNSRSEMNVSTLELGDSALYLCASSLVIAGGPIEQFFGPGTRLTVL.

CDR3 nucleotides: TGTGCCAGCAGCCCACAAACAGGGGAAGAGCAGTTCTTC. Its translation is CASSPQTGEEQFF. The gene calls are TRBV7-9 and TRBJ2-1; 7 bases agree with TRBD1. Trimming took 5 bases from V and 10 from J; bases not matched to a gene: 8. The CDR3 runs 13 residues. The germline gives CDR1 SEHNR, CDR2 FQNEAQ (reference sequence).

The rearrangement links TRBV19 to TRBJ2-2, with 7 bases identical to TRBD1. CDR1 and CDR2 from the germline V gene are LNHDA and SQIVND (reference sequence). V shed 5 bases and J 5 bases; nucleotides not matched to a gene: 5. The CDR3 contains 14 residues. The chain's CDR3 is CASSAVTGTGELFF. CDR3 DNA: TGTGCCAGTAGTGCCGTGACAGGGACCGGGGAGCTGTTTTTT.

This clonotype has a handful of counts. The genes are TRBV28 and TRBJ2-1; possibly TRBD2 for D (6 bases). The end of the DNA aligns better with TRBJ2-7, so the J call may be wrong. This CDR3 is built from 16 residues. CDR1 is MDHEN and CDR2 is SYDVKM in the germline V gene. Here the CDR3 DNA reads TGTGCCAGCAGTTCCTCTAGCGCGAGCCCCTACAATGAGCAGTACTTC. It is translated as CASSSSSASPYNEQYF.